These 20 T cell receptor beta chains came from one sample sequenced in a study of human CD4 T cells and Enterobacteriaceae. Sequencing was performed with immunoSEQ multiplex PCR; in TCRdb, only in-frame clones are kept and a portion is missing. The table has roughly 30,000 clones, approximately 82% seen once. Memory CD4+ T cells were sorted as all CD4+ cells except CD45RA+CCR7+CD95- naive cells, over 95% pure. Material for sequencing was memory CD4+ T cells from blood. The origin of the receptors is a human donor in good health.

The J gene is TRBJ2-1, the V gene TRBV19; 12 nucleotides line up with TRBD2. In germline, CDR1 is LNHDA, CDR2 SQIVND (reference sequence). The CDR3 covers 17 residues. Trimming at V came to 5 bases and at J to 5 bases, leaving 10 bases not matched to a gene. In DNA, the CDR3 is TGTGCCAGTAGTCTACGGACTAGCGGGGCTCTTAACAATGAGCAGTTCTTC. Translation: CASSLRTSGALNNEQFF.

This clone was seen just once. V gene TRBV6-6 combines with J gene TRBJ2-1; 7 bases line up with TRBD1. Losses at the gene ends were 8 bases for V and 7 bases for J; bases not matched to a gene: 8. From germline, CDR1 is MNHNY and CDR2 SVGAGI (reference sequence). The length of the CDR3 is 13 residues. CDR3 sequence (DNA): TGTGCCAGCGCCCGACAGGGTACGAATGAGCAGTTCTTC. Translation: CASARQGTNEQFF.

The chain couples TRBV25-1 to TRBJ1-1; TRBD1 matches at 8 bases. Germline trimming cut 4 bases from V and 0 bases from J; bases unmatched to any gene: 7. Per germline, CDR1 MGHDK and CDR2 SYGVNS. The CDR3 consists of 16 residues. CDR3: CASSGGDRRLNTEAFF. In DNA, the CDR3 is TGTGCCAGCAGTGGCGGGGACAGGAGACTGAACACTGAAGCTTTCTTT.

The DNA for the CDR3 is TGTGCCAGCAGCCTCCTGCAGGGTGGCAGGGGCTCCACTGAAGCTTTCTTT. It specifies CASSLLQGGRGSTEAFF. This rearrangement joins TRBV11-2 to TRBJ1-1; TRBD1 is a possible D gene (6 bases). Germline CDR1 is SGHAT and CDR2 is FQNNGV. This CDR3 region has 17 residues. The V and J ends lost 5 bases and 4 bases respectively, with 23 bases between them.

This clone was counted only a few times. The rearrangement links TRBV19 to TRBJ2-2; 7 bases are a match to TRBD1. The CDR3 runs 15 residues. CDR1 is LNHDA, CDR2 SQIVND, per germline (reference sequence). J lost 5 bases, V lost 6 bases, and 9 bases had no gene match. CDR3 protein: CASSNDRARTGELFF. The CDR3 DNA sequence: TGTGCCAGTAGCAACGACAGGGCGAGAACCGGGGAGCTGTTTTTT.

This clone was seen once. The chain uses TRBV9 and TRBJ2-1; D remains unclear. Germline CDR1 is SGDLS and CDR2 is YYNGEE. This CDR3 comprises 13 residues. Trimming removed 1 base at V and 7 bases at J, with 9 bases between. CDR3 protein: CASSVFSENEQFF. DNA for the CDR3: TGTGCCAGCAGCGTATTTAGTGAGAATGAGCAGTTCTTC.

Here the CDR3 reads CSAGGLYTDTQYF. The CDR3 bases are TGCAGCGCGGGGGGGCTTTACACAGATACGCAGTATTTT. The V and J genes are TRBV29-1 and TRBJ2-3; 8 bases are a match to TRBD2. The CDR3 runs 13 residues. Unmatched junction bases numbered 5, after V lost 7 bases and J lost 2 bases. CDR1 is SQVTM, CDR2 ANQGSEA, per germline.

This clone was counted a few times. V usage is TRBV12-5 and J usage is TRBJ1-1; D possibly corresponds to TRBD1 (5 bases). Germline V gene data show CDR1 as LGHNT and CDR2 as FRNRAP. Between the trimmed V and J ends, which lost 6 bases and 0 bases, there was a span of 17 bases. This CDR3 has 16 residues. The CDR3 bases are TGTGCTAGTGGCTTCTCTCAGGGAGGGGTGAACACTGAAGCTTTCTTT. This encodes CASGFSQGGVNTEAFF.

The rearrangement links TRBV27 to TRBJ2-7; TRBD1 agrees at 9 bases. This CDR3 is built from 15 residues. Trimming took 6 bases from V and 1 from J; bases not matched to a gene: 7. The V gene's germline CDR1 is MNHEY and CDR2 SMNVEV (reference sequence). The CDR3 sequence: CASSQGTGLSYEQYF. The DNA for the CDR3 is TGTGCCAGCAGCCAAGGGACAGGGCTATCCTACGAGCAGTACTTC.

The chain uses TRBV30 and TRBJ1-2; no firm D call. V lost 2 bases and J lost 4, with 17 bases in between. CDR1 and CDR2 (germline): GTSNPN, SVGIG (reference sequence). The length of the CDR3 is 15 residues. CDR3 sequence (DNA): TGTGCCTGGAGTTCCATTTCGGCTGGGGTCTATGGCTACACCTTC. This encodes CAWSSISAGVYGYTF.

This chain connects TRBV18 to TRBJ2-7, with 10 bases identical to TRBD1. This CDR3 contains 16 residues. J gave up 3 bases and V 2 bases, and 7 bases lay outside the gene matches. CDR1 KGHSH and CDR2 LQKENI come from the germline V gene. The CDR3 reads CASSPGSGQGIYEQYF. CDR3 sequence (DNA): TGTGCCAGCTCACCAGGGTCGGGACAGGGGATCTACGAGCAGTACTTC. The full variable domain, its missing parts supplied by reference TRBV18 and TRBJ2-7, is NAGVMQNPRHLVRRRGQEARLRCSPMKGHSHVYWYRQLPEEGLKFMVYLQKENIIDESGMPKERFSAEFPKEGPSILRIQQVVRGDSAAYFCASSPGSGQGIYEQYFGPGTRLTVT.

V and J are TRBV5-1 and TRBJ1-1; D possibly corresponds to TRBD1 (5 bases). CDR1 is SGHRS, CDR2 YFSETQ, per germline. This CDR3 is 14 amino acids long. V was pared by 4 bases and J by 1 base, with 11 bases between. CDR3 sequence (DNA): TGCGCCAGCAGCCCACAAACAGGGAACACTGAAGCTTTCTTT. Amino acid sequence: CASSPQTGNTEAFF.

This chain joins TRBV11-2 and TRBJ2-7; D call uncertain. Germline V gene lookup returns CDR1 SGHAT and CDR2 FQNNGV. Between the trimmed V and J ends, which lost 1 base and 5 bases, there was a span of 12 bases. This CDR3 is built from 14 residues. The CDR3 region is CASSLAARFDEQYF. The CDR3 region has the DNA TGTGCCAGCAGCTTAGCGGCAAGGTTCGACGAGCAGTACTTC.

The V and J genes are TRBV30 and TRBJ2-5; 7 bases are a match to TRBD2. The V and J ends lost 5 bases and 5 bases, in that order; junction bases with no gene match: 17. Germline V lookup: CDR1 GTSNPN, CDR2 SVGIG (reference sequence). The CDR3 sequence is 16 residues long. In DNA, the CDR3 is TGTGCCTGGGGGGTCCGGCGCGGGAGTACTCTTGAGACCCAGTACTTC. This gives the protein CAWGVRRGSTLETQYF. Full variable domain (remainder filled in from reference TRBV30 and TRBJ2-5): SQTIHQWPATLVQPVGSPLSLECTVEGTSNPNLYWYRQAAGRGLQLLFYSVGIGQISSEVPQNLSASRPQDRQFILSSKKLLLSDSGFYLCAWGVRRGSTLETQYFGPGTRLLVL.

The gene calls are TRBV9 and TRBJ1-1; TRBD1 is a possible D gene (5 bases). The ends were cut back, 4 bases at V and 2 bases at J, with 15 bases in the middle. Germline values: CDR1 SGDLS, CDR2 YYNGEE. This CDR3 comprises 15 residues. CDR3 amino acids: CASSFLGASNTEAFF. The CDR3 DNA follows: TGTGCCAGCAGCTTTCTAGGGGCATCCAACACTGAAGCTTTCTTT.

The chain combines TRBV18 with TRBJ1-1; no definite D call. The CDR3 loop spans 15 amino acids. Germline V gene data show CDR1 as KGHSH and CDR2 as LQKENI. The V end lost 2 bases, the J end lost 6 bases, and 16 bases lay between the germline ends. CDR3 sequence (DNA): TGTGCCAGCTCACCAGTAATGGGGTATCGGGCTGAAGCTTTCTTT. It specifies CASSPVMGYRAEAFF.

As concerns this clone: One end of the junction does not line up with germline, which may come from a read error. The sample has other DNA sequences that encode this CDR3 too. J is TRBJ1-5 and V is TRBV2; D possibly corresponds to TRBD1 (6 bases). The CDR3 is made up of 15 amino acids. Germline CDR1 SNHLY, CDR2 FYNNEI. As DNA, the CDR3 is TGCGCCAGCAGTGAAGAGGGACATTACGTTCAGCCCCAGCATTTT. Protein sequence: CASSEEGHYVQPQHF. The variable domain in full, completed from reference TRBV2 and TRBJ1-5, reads EPEVTQTPSHQVTQMGQEVILRCVPISNHLYFYWYRQILGQKVEFLVSFYNNEISEKSEIFDDQFSVERPDGSNFTLKIRSTKLEDSAMYFCASSEEGHYVQPQHFGDGTRLSIL.

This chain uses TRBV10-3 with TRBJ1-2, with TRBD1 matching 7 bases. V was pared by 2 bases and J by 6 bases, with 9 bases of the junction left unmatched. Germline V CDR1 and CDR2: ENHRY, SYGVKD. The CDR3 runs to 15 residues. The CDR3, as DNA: TGTGCCATCAGTGAGCGCAATAGGGGGCTGGATGGCTACACCTTC. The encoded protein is CAISERNRGLDGYTF.

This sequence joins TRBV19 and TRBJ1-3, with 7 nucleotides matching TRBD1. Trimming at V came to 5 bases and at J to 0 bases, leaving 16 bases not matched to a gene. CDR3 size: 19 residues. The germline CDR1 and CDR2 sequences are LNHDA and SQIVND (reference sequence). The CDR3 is CASSQKPPGQLSSGNTIYF. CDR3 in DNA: TGTGCCAGTAGTCAAAAACCCCCGGGACAGCTGAGCTCTGGAAACACCATATATTTT.

CDR3 region: CASSYSITSLEKLFF. Written as DNA, the CDR3 is TGTGCCAGCAGTTACTCTATCACCTCGCTGGAAAAACTGTTTTTT. The chain couples TRBV6-5 to TRBJ1-4, with D unclear. The CDR3 is 15 residues long. Germline CDR1 reads MNHEY; CDR2 reads SVGAGI. V lost 0 bases and J 8 bases, leaving 13 bases between the germline ends.